Presented here are 32 T cell receptor beta chains from one specimen sequenced in a study of regulatory T cells in long-lasting Graves disease. This sample's time point: newly diagnosed GD, antithyroid drugs for less than 3 months. PBMCs provided the RNA from which the TCR library was made. Relying on iRepertoire HTBI primers and Arm-PCR of CDR3 regions, the team built TCR beta libraries. In TCRdb, the multiplex PCR reads were re-called with MiXCR into one record per CDR3 protein. In the table there are 300,000 to 400,000 distinct CDR3 sequences, around 15% of which are singletons. The source was peripheral blood mononuclear cells (PBMCs), collected at new diagnosis, from a patient treated with antithyroid drugs. The receptors here all came from a female donor with Graves disease.

This clonotype was picked up a small number of times. V usage is TRBV5-4 and J usage is TRBJ2-7; weak D call: TRBD2 (5 bases). Germline CDR1 reads SGHNT; CDR2 reads YYREEE (reference sequence). Between the trimmed V and J ends, which lost 0 bases and 5 bases, there was a span of 12 bases. This CDR3 has 14 residues. The CDR3 reads CASSLGGPINEQYF. CDR3 DNA sequence: TGTGCCAGCAGCTTGGGAGGGCCGATAAACGAGCAGTACTTC.

In its sample, this clonotype was seen many times. V and J are TRBV3-1 and TRBJ2-7; D is ambiguous. CDR1 is LGHDT and CDR2 is YNNKEL in the germline V gene (reference sequence). This CDR3 has 15 residues. V shed 0 bases and J shed 0 bases, with 9 bases lying between them. The CDR3 DNA reads TGTGCCAGCAGCCAAGAATCGCGGTACTCCTACGAGCAGTACTTC. Protein sequence: CASSQESRYSYEQYF.

This clonotype has a handful of counts. The chain has TRBV28 and TRBJ1-3; D is unclear. The CDR3 sequence is 14 residues long. V dropped 2 bases and J dropped 0 bases, with 5 bases sitting between them. Germline V CDR1 and CDR2: MDHEN, SYDVKM. CDR3 region: CASSLIASGNTIYF. The CDR3 DNA is TGTGCCAGCAGTTTAATAGCCTCTGGAAACACCATATATTTT.

This clonotype showed up many times. CDR3 in amino acids: CASSQRQNTEAFF. The CDR3 nucleotides read TGTGCCAGCAGCCAGAGACAGAACACTGAAGCTTTCTTT. The chain uses TRBV3-1 and TRBJ1-1; D uncertain. CDR3 size: 13 residues. The V and J ends lost 3 bases and 1 base respectively, with 6 bases between them. CDR1 LGHDT and CDR2 YNNKEL come from the germline V gene (reference sequence). Drawing the rest from reference TRBV3-1 and TRBJ1-1, the complete variable domain is DTAVSQTPKYLVTQMGNDKSIKCEQNLGHDTMYWYKQDSKKFLKIMFSYNNKELIINETVPNRFSPKSPDKAHLNLHINSLELGDSAVYFCASSQRQNTEAFFGQGTRLTVV.

The chain links TRBV6-2 or TRBV6-3 to TRBJ1-1; D is uncertain. The ends were cut back, 6 bases at V and 5 bases at J, with 19 bases in the middle. The CDR3 runs to 15 residues. CDR1 is MNHEY and CDR2 is SVGEGT in the germline V gene. The CDR3 region is CASRPQAVSRTEAFF. DNA of the CDR3: TGTGCCAGCAGGCCCCAGGCGGTATCGAGGACTGAAGCTTTCTTT.

Turning to this clonotype: It may be a read error: a sequence one base away is much more abundant. The gene calls are TRBV4-1 and TRBJ2-1, with TRBD2 matching 11 bases. V lost 3 bases, J lost 13 bases, and 17 bases stayed unmatched. CDR3 length equals 17 residues. CDR1 and CDR2 (germline): MGHRA, YSYEKL. CDR3 DNA: TGCGCCAGCAGCCATGATCTAGCGGGGGGACGACAAGAGACCCAGTTCTTC. Translation: CASSHDLAGGRQETQFF.

This clonotype was detected ten times or more. Mismatch with germline at one junction end may stem from a read error. The rearrangement links TRBV7-9 to TRBJ2-5; TRBD2 matches 13 bases. The CDR3 sequence is 12 residues long. Germline-derived CDR1 and CDR2 are SEHNR and FQNEAQ (reference sequence). CDR3 bases: TGTGCCAGCAGCCGACCCGGGACTAGCGGGGCGTTC. This sequence encodes CASSRPGTSGAF.

This clonotype was recorded at least ten times. The chain carries TRBV24-1 and TRBJ2-1, with D perhaps matching TRBD2 (5 bases). CDR1 is KGHDR, CDR2 SFDVKD, per germline. The CDR3 extends over 14 amino acids. The germline V and J ends were trimmed by 6 bases and 4 bases, with 12 bases remaining between them. CDR3 amino acids: CATSPDGIYNEQFF. CDR3 bases: TGTGCCACCAGTCCGGACGGGATATACAATGAGCAGTTCTTC.

This clonotype was counted at least ten times. V and J are TRBV7-2 and TRBJ2-7; a possible D gene is TRBD2 (5 bases). The CDR3 extends over 15 amino acids. Germline CDR1 is SGHTA and CDR2 is FQGNSA. Trimming cost V 1 base and J 2 bases, with 12 bases left between them. CDR3 sequence reads: CASSLEGGQAYEQYF. Here the CDR3 DNA reads TGTGCCAGCAGCTTAGAAGGCGGGCAAGCCTACGAGCAGTACTTC.

At least ten counts were recorded for this clonotype. The chain carries TRBV12-3 or TRBV12-4 and TRBJ1-2, with D uncertain. Trimming took off 6 bases at V and 0 bases at J, with 14 bases between the two ends. The CDR3 extends over 15 amino acids. The CDR3 DNA is TGTGCCAGCAGCCCCGTTTTGGCAGCTAACTATGGCTACACCTTC. It specifies CASSPVLAANYGYTF.

The chain employs TRBV3-1 and TRBJ1-6, with D uncertain. Germline CDR1 is LGHDT and CDR2 is YNNKEL (reference sequence). The CDR3 sequence is 13 residues long. Trimming shortened V by 7 bases and J by 10 bases, and 14 bases separated the two germline ends. The CDR3 reads CASNTGVGSPLHF. DNA for the CDR3: TGTGCCAGCAACACGGGTGTTGGATCACCCCTCCACTTT.

Here the CDR3 reads CASSQDRQGPNYGYTF. The CDR3 nucleotides are TGTGCCAGCAGCCAGGACCGACAGGGGCCAAACTATGGCTACACCTTC. The J gene is TRBJ1-2, the V gene TRBV14; TRBD1 aligns across 8 bases. The trim removed 3 bases at V and 2 bases at J, leaving 8 bases unmatched. From germline, CDR1 is SGHDN and CDR2 FVKESK. The CDR3 is 16 amino acids. Looking up the rest from reference TRBV14 and TRBJ1-2 gives the full variable domain: EAGVTQFPSHSVIEKGQTVTLRCDPISGHDNLYWYRRVMGKEIKFLLHFVKESKQDESGMPNNRFLAERTGGTYSTLKVQPAELEDSGVYFCASSQDRQGPNYGYTFGSGTRLTVV.

This clonotype was seen at least ten times. J is TRBJ1-4 and V is TRBV27; D possibly corresponds to TRBD1 (6 bases). CDR1 MNHEY and CDR2 SMNVEV come from the germline V gene (reference sequence). This CDR3 has 14 residues. Trimming cost V 7 bases and J 2 bases, with 11 bases left between them. DNA of the CDR3: TGTGCCAGCAAAAACAGGGTCACTAATGAAAAACTGTTTTTT. Protein sequence: CASKNRVTNEKLFF.

V gene TRBV27 combines with J gene TRBJ1-5, with D possibly being TRBD1 (5 bases). In germline, CDR1 is MNHEY, CDR2 SMNVEV (reference sequence). The V gene lost 3 bases and the J gene lost 6 bases, with 21 bases spanning the gap. The CDR3 consists of 17 residues. DNA of the CDR3: TGTGCCAGCAGTTTCCGCATGGACACCCGCGAGGGTCAGCCCCAGCATTTT. This encodes CASSFRMDTREGQPQHF.

This clonotype came up many times. CDR3 in DNA: TGTGCCAGCAGTTTCACCGGGACAGATGAAGCTTTCTTT. Its protein product is CASSFTGTDEAFF. The chain has TRBV27 and TRBJ1-1, with 7 bases matching TRBD1. CDR1 MNHEY and CDR2 SMNVEV come from the germline V gene (reference sequence). The CDR3 sequence is 13 residues long. The V gene end was trimmed by 3 bases and the J gene end by 7 bases; junction bases not matched to a gene: 5.

In this sample, this clonotype turned up many times. The rearrangement joins TRBV14 to TRBJ1-4; D uncertain. CDR1 SGHDN and CDR2 FVKESK come from the germline V gene. V dropped 2 bases and J dropped 6 bases, with 13 bases sitting between them. This CDR3 has 15 residues. CDR3 region: CASSQRLGGDEKLFF. The CDR3 DNA reads as TGTGCCAGCAGCCAACGTTTAGGCGGGGATGAAAAACTGTTTTTT.

In this sample, this clonotype turned up many times. This sequence joins TRBV20-1 and TRBJ2-1, with D possibly matching TRBD2 (5 bases). The CDR3 loop spans 10 amino acids. Germline lookup yields CDR1 DFQATT and CDR2 SNEGSKA (reference sequence). The V end was cut by 6 bases, the J end by 9 bases, with 9 bases between. CDR3 residues: CSAARGEQFF. CDR3 sequence (DNA): TGCAGTGCCGCCCGGGGTGAGCAGTTCTTC.

This clonotype showed up many times. The V gene is TRBV9, the J gene TRBJ2-6; 8 nucleotides agree with TRBD1. Germline CDR1 SGDLS, CDR2 YYNGEE. This CDR3 is built from 18 residues. Trimming removed 0 bases from V and 0 bases from J; junction bases left unmatched: 5. The CDR3 here is CASSVDRQGNSGANVLTF. For the CDR3, the DNA is TGTGCCAGCAGCGTAGATAGACAGGGGAACTCTGGGGCCAACGTCCTGACTTTC.

A remark on this clonotype: A far larger clone differs by one base, so this is likely a read error. V usage is TRBV6-5 and J usage is TRBJ1-5; the match to TRBD1 covers 7 bases. Unmatched junction bases numbered 7, after V lost 4 bases and J lost 4 bases. The CDR3 runs 15 residues. The germline CDR1 and CDR2 sequences are MNHEY and SVGAGI. Here the CDR3 DNA reads TGTGCCAGCAGTTCGGAGGTACAGGGGAATCAGCCCCAGCATTTT. This gives the protein CASSSEVQGNQPQHF.

This clonotype was seen a handful of times. The chain couples TRBV4-1 to TRBJ2-7, with unresolved D. The V end lost 0 bases, the J end lost 2 bases, and 11 bases lay between the germline ends. The V gene's germline CDR1 is MGHRA and CDR2 YSYEKL. The CDR3 loop spans 15 amino acids. Here the CDR3 reads CASSQEGMATYEQYF. The CDR3 coding sequence is TGCGCCAGCAGCCAAGAAGGGATGGCAACCTACGAGCAGTACTTC.

This clonotype has at least ten counts. The chain links TRBV9 to TRBJ1-1; D is unclear. Between the trimmed V and J ends, which lost 0 bases and 1 base, there was a span of 10 bases. Germline values: CDR1 SGDLS, CDR2 YYNGEE. The CDR3 has 15 amino acids. The CDR3 DNA reads as TGTGCCAGCAGCGTAGCTCTGACAACGAACACTGAAGCTTTCTTT. Protein sequence: CASSVALTTNTEAFF.

In this sample, this clonotype turned up a few times. V usage is TRBV29-1 and J usage is TRBJ2-1; the D gene is possibly TRBD2 (6 bases). The CDR3 sequence is 14 residues long. The V and J ends lost 6 bases and 0 bases respectively, with 12 bases between them. The germline V gene encodes CDR1 SQVTM and CDR2 ANQGSEA. In nucleotides, the CDR3 is TGCAGCGTGGGAGGACTTAGCTCCTACAATGAGCAGTTCTTC. Its protein is CSVGGLSSYNEQFF.

This clonotype was found many times. The chain is built from TRBV11-2 and TRBJ2-7; unclear D gene. Deletions cut 4 bases from V and 3 bases from J, with 16 bases between. Germline CDR1 is SGHAT and CDR2 is FQNNGV. The CDR3 runs 15 residues. The CDR3 loop reads CASSSLRTSIYEQYF. In DNA, the CDR3 is TGTGCCAGCAGCTCCCTAAGGACCTCCATCTACGAGCAGTACTTC.

In its sample, this clonotype was seen many times. J is TRBJ1-5 and V is TRBV20-1; 9 nucleotides match TRBD1. Germline V CDR1 and CDR2: DFQATT, SNEGSKA (reference sequence). The V gene end was trimmed by 6 bases and the J gene end by 0 bases; junction bases not matched to a gene: 15. The CDR3 spans 18 residues. CDR3 amino acids: CSATGIGTGTHSNQPQHF. The DNA for the CDR3 is TGCAGTGCCACCGGGATTGGGACAGGGACCCATAGCAATCAGCCCCAGCATTTT.

J is TRBJ2-5 and V is TRBV20-1; D is perhaps TRBD2 (7 bases). The CDR3 is made up of 14 amino acids. Between the trimmed V and J ends, which lost 8 bases and 2 bases, there was a span of 18 bases. Germline V gene lookup returns CDR1 DFQATT and CDR2 SNEGSKA (reference sequence). The CDR3 DNA is TGCAGTTTTGGGGGGGCGGGGAGACAAGAGACCCAGTACTTC. It encodes CSFGGAGRQETQYF.

This clonotype was observed many times. J is TRBJ2-3 and V is TRBV27; TRBD2 matches at 10 bases. The CDR3 runs to 15 residues. Germline CDR1 is MNHEY and CDR2 is SMNVEV (reference sequence). Trimming cost V 6 bases and J 5 bases; bases outside gene matches: 8. CDR3 sequence (DNA): TGTGCCAGCAGCCTCGGACTAGCGGAAGTAGATACGCAGTATTTT. Its translation: CASSLGLAEVDTQYF.

This clonotype appeared many times. V is TRBV24-1 and J is TRBJ1-5; D perhaps matches TRBD1 (5 bases). V lost 5 bases and J 4 bases, leaving 14 bases between the germline ends. The CDR3 spans 15 residues. From germline, CDR1 is KGHDR and CDR2 SFDVKD. CDR3 sequence (DNA): TGTGCCACCAGTGCCCCAGGGCTTTCGAATCAGCCCCAGCATTTT. Residues: CATSAPGLSNQPQHF.

This clonotype was seen at least ten times. V is TRBV6-5 and J is TRBJ2-2, with D perhaps matching TRBD1 (5 bases). There are 16 residues in the CDR3. Trimming took off 1 base at V and 0 bases at J, with 9 bases between the two ends. The germline CDR1 and CDR2 sequences are MNHEY and SVGAGI. DNA of the CDR3: TGTGCCAGCAGTTACTGGGGCAGCGCGAACACCGGGGAGCTGTTTTTT. Its protein product is CASSYWGSANTGELFF.

Note on this clonotype: The junction does not match germline at one end; this may be a read error. The chain links TRBV2 to TRBJ2-3, with D unresolved. The J call is doubtful: the DNA matches TRBJ2-5 better. Per germline, CDR1 SNHLY and CDR2 FYNNEI. The CDR3 extends over 12 amino acids. CDR3 region: CASSEEMKTQYF. CDR3 in DNA: TGTGCCAGCAGCGAAGAGATGAAGACCCAGTACTTC.

This rearrangement joins TRBV12-3 or TRBV12-4 to TRBJ2-7; 12 bases agree with TRBD2. The V segment lost 4 bases and the J segment 3 bases; nucleotides outside the gene matches: 4. The CDR3 runs to 15 residues. The CDR3 here is CASSSRTSGDYEQYF. The CDR3 DNA reads TGTGCCAGCAGTTCACGGACTAGCGGGGACTACGAGCAGTACTTC.

This clonotype was counted ten times or more. This rearrangement joins TRBV2 to TRBJ2-1; the D is unclear. The germline V gene has CDR1 SNHLY and CDR2 FYNNEI. The ends were cut back, 8 bases at V and 2 bases at J, with 16 bases in the middle. The CDR3 is 15 residues long. CDR3 protein: CASLRAAPPYNEQFF. CDR3 DNA: TGTGCCAGCCTCAGAGCAGCCCCTCCCTACAATGAGCAGTTCTTC.

This clonotype has at least ten counts. This chain uses TRBV20-1 with TRBJ1-1; TRBD1 is a possible D gene (6 bases). This CDR3 spans 17 amino acids. Germline loops: CDR1 DFQATT, CDR2 SNEGSKA (reference sequence). Trimming left V 1 base short and J 0 bases short, with 18 bases between. As DNA, the CDR3 is TGCAGTGCTAGAGCACCTTGGACAGAAAACATGAACACTGAAGCTTTCTTT. This translates into CSARAPWTENMNTEAFF.